The 27 T cell receptor beta chains reported below all come from one sample, sequenced in a study of T cell clonotyping in hematopoietic cell transplantation. TCRdb's copy holds only in-frame clones and misses some; the assay was immunoSEQ multiplex PCR. The sample comprises 30,000 or so clones, roughly 80% of which are singletons, and around 6.5% rests with the top ten. As to time point: recipient sample about 28 days before transplant, after cytoreduction. Sequenced here: peripheral blood mononuclear cells, sampled before stem cell transplant. These receptors were collected from a young woman with chronic myeloid leukemia. Some clones in this sample may be carry-over from other donors' samples.

The rearrangement uses TRBV4-2 and TRBJ2-5; a possible D gene is TRBD1 (6 bases). Germline assignment: CDR1 LGHNA and CDR2 YNFKEQ. CDR3 size: 13 residues. Trimming removed 4 bases at V and 1 base at J, with 7 bases between. CDR3 amino acids: CASSRGPQETQYF. The CDR3 nucleotides are TGTGCCAGCAGCCGGGGGCCCCAAGAGACCCAGTACTTC.

This clone was recorded a few times. The J gene is TRBJ2-2, the V gene TRBV5-6; D call uncertain. Germline lookup yields CDR1 SGHDT and CDR2 YYEEEE. V shed 4 bases and J shed 4 bases, with 8 bases lying between them. The CDR3 spans 13 residues. CDR3 protein: CASSPSITGELFF. The CDR3 nucleotides are TGTGCCAGCAGCCCCTCGATCACCGGGGAGCTGTTTTTT.

The gene calls are TRBV19 and TRBJ1-1, with no clear D. This CDR3 is 14 amino acids long. Trimming cost V 3 bases and J 0 bases, with 8 bases left between them. Germline-derived CDR1 and CDR2 are LNHDA and SQIVND (reference sequence). Here the CDR3 reads CASSIRTVNTEAFF. The CDR3 nucleotides read TGTGCCAGTAGTATCCGAACGGTGAACACTGAAGCTTTCTTT.

The chain joins TRBV5-5 to TRBJ1-6; D ambiguous. Trimming pared 1 base from V and 5 bases from J, leaving 7 bases between. Germline lookup yields CDR1 SGHKS and CDR2 YYEKEE (reference sequence). The CDR3 runs 14 residues. The CDR3 protein is CASSLTADNSPLHF. The CDR3 DNA sequence: TGTGCCAGCAGCTTGACAGCAGATAATTCACCCCTCCACTTT.

V usage is TRBV6-5 and J usage is TRBJ2-7; 9 bases align to TRBD2. The junction had 1 base not matched to a gene; V was cut back by 0 bases and J by 1 base. This CDR3 has 15 residues. Germline CDR1 is MNHEY and CDR2 is SVGAGI. In DNA, the CDR3 is TGTGCCAGCAGTTACTCTCTAGCGGGATCCTACGAGCAGTACTTC. Its translation: CASSYSLAGSYEQYF.

The chain uses TRBV6-6 and TRBJ1-6; 12 bases align to TRBD1. The CDR3 loop spans 16 amino acids. Germline V CDR1 and CDR2: MNHNY, SVGAGI (reference sequence). V was clipped by 6 bases and J by 11 bases; unmatched bases: 11. CDR3 in DNA: TGTGCCAGCAGAGTCCCCGGGACAGGGGGCTTCGCACCCCTCCACTTT. Residues: CASRVPGTGGFAPLHF.

This chain connects TRBV6-5 to TRBJ2-5; 8 bases are a match to TRBD2. Germline CDR1 is MNHEY and CDR2 is SVGAGI. V was pared by 6 bases and J by 4 bases, with 10 bases of the junction left unmatched. CDR3 length equals 15 residues. The CDR3 region is CASSRAGLAGETQYF. The CDR3 DNA sequence: TGTGCCAGCAGCCGAGCTGGACTAGCTGGAGAGACCCAGTACTTC.

The genes are TRBV9 and TRBJ1-2; tentative D call: TRBD1 (5 bases). The V gene lost 5 bases and the J gene lost 8 bases, with 13 bases spanning the gap. CDR1 and CDR2 (germline): SGDLS, YYNGEE. This CDR3 region has 12 residues. Here the CDR3 reads CASSLQGDGYTF. The CDR3 DNA is TGTGCCAGCAGTCTGCAGGGCGACGGCTACACCTTC.

J is TRBJ2-6 and V is TRBV5-1, with D unresolved. The CDR3 extends over 15 amino acids. Trimming left V 0 bases short and J 2 bases short, with 6 bases between. Germline V lookup: CDR1 SGHRS, CDR2 YFSETQ. The CDR3 is CASSLEGPGANVLTF. The DNA for the CDR3 is TGCGCCAGCAGCTTGGAAGGGCCTGGGGCCAACGTCCTGACTTTC.

The gene calls are TRBV27 and TRBJ1-5, with TRBD1 matching 7 bases. Germline-derived CDR1 and CDR2 are MNHEY and SMNVEV (reference sequence). Trimming at V came to 6 bases and at J to 1 base, leaving 6 bases not matched to a gene. The length of the CDR3 is 15 residues. CDR3 in DNA: TGTGCCAGCAGACCGGGACAGATAAGCAATCAGCCCCAGCATTTT. Protein product: CASRPGQISNQPQHF.

V gene TRBV11-2 combines with J gene TRBJ2-2; D ambiguous. Looked up from germline, CDR1 is SGHAT and CDR2 is FQNNGV. The CDR3 extends over 12 amino acids. V dropped 8 bases and J dropped 6 bases, with 10 bases sitting between them. The CDR3 reads CASLRWAGELFF. The CDR3 DNA sequence: TGTGCCAGCCTCAGGTGGGCCGGGGAGCTGTTTTTT.

The chain combines TRBV6-5 with TRBJ1-1; unclear D gene. CDR3 length equals 15 residues. Per germline, CDR1 MNHEY and CDR2 SVGAGI. V shed 2 bases and J shed 4 bases, with 14 bases lying between them. The CDR3 loop reads CASSYMRVSPTEAFF. The CDR3 DNA reads as TGTGCCAGCAGTTACATGAGGGTATCGCCCACTGAAGCTTTCTTT.

CDR3 protein: CASSSGTSYEQYF. In nucleotides, the CDR3 is TGCGCCAGCAGCAGCGGGACGTCCTACGAGCAGTACTTC. This chain links TRBV5-1 with TRBJ2-7; 7 positions agree with TRBD2. Germline V gives CDR1 SGHRS, CDR2 YFSETQ. The V gene end was trimmed by 4 bases and the J gene end by 1 base; junction bases not matched to a gene: 2. The CDR3 has 13 residues.

This clone appeared once. The chain has TRBV5-1 and TRBJ2-1, with 9 bases identical to TRBD1. Germline CDR1 reads SGHRS; CDR2 reads YFSETQ. CDR3 length equals 16 residues. The V gene end was trimmed by 2 bases and the J gene end by 2 bases; junction bases not matched to a gene: 5. DNA of the CDR3: TGCGCCAGCAGCTTACAGGGGGCGAGTGCCTACAATGAGCAGTTCTTC. Amino acids: CASSLQGASAYNEQFF.

The J gene is TRBJ1-1, the V gene TRBV30; 8 nucleotides agree with TRBD1. The V segment lost 5 bases and the J segment 0 bases; nucleotides outside the gene matches: 2. The CDR3 covers 13 residues. The germline CDR1 and CDR2 sequences are GTSNPN and SVGIG (reference sequence). CDR3 sequence reads: CAWGTGMNTEAFF. The DNA of the CDR3 is TGTGCCTGGGGGACAGGAATGAACACTGAAGCTTTCTTT.

The rearrangement joins TRBV6-5 to TRBJ1-6, with TRBD1 matching over 9 bases. Germline V gene sequence: CDR1 MNHEY, CDR2 SVGAGI. V dropped 4 bases and J dropped 11; count of bases not matched to a gene: 12. This CDR3 is 16 amino acids long. CDR3: CASSSSPGQGIPPLHF. For the CDR3, the DNA is TGTGCCAGCAGTTCCTCCCCGGGACAGGGAATTCCACCCCTCCACTTT.

V is TRBV5-4 and J is TRBJ2-2; 8 bases line up with TRBD2. The CDR3 is 14 amino acids. V dropped 5 bases and J dropped 4; count of bases not matched to a gene: 4. The germline V gene encodes CDR1 SGHNT and CDR2 YYREEE (reference sequence). The CDR3 sequence is CASSTGGPTGELFF. For the CDR3, the DNA is TGTGCCAGCAGTACGGGGGGGCCCACCGGGGAGCTGTTTTTT. Using reference TRBV5-4 and TRBJ2-2 for the parts outside the CDR3, the full variable domain is ETGVTQSPTHLIKTRGQQVTLRCSSQSGHNTVSWYQQALGQGPQFIFQYYREEENGRGNFPPRFSGLQFPNYSSELNVNALELDDSALYLCASSTGGPTGELFFGEGSRLTVL.

This clone was detected once. The CDR3 reads CASSLSVAQYF. CDR3 DNA: TGTGCCAGCAGTTTATCCGTGGCGCAGTACTTC. The gene calls are TRBV28 and TRBJ2-7; D not certain. In germline, CDR1 is MDHEN, CDR2 SYDVKM. V was clipped by 1 base and J by 9 bases, with 7 bases between them. The CDR3 consists of 11 residues.

V is TRBV27 and J is TRBJ2-7, with D maybe TRBD2 (7 bases). The CDR3 contains 15 residues. The V end lost 6 bases, the J end lost 5 bases, and 20 bases lay between the germline ends. Looked up from germline, CDR1 is MNHEY and CDR2 is SMNVEV (reference sequence). The CDR3 reads CASSPNGGGWDEQYF. The CDR3 DNA follows: TGTGCCAGCAGCCCGAATGGGGGGGGCTGGGACGAGCAGTACTTC.

The J gene is TRBJ2-7, the V gene TRBV7-2; 9 positions agree with TRBD2. The CDR3 sequence is 14 residues long. Losses at the gene ends were 5 bases for V and 4 bases for J; bases not matched to a gene: 6. Germline CDR1 SGHTA, CDR2 FQGNSA. CDR3 region: CASSLPGLAYEQYF. CDR3 nucleotides: TGTGCCAGCAGCCTCCCGGGACTAGCATACGAGCAGTACTTC.

This sequence joins TRBV7-2 and TRBJ1-1; 9 positions match TRBD1. Germline V gene data show CDR1 as SGHTA and CDR2 as FQGNSA. This CDR3 is built from 16 residues. V shed 5 bases and J 1 base; nucleotides not matched to a gene: 8. CDR3 residues: CASSAQGARANTEAFF. DNA of the CDR3: TGTGCCAGCAGCGCACAGGGGGCGCGCGCGAACACTGAAGCTTTCTTT.

This clone was seen a few times. The rearrangement links TRBV10-2 to TRBJ1-1; D remains ambiguous. Per the germline V gene, CDR1 is WSHSY and CDR2 is SAAADI. Trimming removed 0 bases at V and 0 bases at J, with 5 bases between. The CDR3 extends over 14 amino acids. CDR3: CASSESTLNTEAFF. The CDR3 DNA follows: TGCGCCAGCAGTGAGTCGACCTTGAACACTGAAGCTTTCTTT.

This chain joins TRBV6-1 and TRBJ2-7; 8 nucleotides line up with TRBD1. CDR1 is MNHNS, CDR2 SASEGT, per germline. Unmatched junction bases numbered 13, after V lost 5 bases and J lost 7 bases. This CDR3 comprises 15 residues. CDR3 DNA: TGTGCCAGCAGTTGGGCAGGGGGCATGGATGAGGAGCAGTACGTC. Protein sequence: CASSWAGGMDEEQYV.

The rearrangement joins TRBV7-8 to TRBJ2-7; possibly TRBD1 for D (6 bases). Per germline, CDR1 SGHVS and CDR2 FQNEAQ. Trimming stripped 5 bases from V and 4 bases from J, with 15 bases between. CDR3 length: 14 amino acids. The CDR3 region has the DNA TGTGCCAGCAGCCCTCCGGGACACCAATACGAGCAGTACGTC. This gives the protein CASSPPGHQYEQYV.

The chain joins TRBV6-6 to TRBJ1-4; no definite D call. The CDR3 covers 12 residues. The germline gives CDR1 MNHNY, CDR2 SVGAGI (reference sequence). V lost 6 bases and J 6 bases, leaving 8 bases between the germline ends. The CDR3 nucleotides are TGTGCCAGCAGGGGAAAGGATGAAAAACTGTTTTTT. Its translation: CASRGKDEKLFF.

J is TRBJ1-2 and V is TRBV28; 7 bases map to TRBD1. Trimming at V came to 1 base and at J to 6 bases, leaving 8 bases not matched to a gene. Germline loops: CDR1 MDHEN, CDR2 SYDVKM. The CDR3 spans 15 residues. The chain's CDR3 is CASSLSARGTNGYTF. CDR3 bases: TGTGCCAGCAGTTTATCGGCCAGGGGGACTAATGGCTACACCTTC.

The chain employs TRBV11-2 and TRBJ1-2; weak D call: TRBD1 (5 bases). This CDR3 contains 15 residues. V lost 3 bases and J 1 base, leaving 12 bases between the germline ends. The germline gives CDR1 SGHAT, CDR2 FQNNGV. The CDR3 nucleotides are TGTGCCAGCAGCTTCGGCGGGGCGGGTAACTATGGCTACACCTTC. Translating gives CASSFGGAGNYGYTF.